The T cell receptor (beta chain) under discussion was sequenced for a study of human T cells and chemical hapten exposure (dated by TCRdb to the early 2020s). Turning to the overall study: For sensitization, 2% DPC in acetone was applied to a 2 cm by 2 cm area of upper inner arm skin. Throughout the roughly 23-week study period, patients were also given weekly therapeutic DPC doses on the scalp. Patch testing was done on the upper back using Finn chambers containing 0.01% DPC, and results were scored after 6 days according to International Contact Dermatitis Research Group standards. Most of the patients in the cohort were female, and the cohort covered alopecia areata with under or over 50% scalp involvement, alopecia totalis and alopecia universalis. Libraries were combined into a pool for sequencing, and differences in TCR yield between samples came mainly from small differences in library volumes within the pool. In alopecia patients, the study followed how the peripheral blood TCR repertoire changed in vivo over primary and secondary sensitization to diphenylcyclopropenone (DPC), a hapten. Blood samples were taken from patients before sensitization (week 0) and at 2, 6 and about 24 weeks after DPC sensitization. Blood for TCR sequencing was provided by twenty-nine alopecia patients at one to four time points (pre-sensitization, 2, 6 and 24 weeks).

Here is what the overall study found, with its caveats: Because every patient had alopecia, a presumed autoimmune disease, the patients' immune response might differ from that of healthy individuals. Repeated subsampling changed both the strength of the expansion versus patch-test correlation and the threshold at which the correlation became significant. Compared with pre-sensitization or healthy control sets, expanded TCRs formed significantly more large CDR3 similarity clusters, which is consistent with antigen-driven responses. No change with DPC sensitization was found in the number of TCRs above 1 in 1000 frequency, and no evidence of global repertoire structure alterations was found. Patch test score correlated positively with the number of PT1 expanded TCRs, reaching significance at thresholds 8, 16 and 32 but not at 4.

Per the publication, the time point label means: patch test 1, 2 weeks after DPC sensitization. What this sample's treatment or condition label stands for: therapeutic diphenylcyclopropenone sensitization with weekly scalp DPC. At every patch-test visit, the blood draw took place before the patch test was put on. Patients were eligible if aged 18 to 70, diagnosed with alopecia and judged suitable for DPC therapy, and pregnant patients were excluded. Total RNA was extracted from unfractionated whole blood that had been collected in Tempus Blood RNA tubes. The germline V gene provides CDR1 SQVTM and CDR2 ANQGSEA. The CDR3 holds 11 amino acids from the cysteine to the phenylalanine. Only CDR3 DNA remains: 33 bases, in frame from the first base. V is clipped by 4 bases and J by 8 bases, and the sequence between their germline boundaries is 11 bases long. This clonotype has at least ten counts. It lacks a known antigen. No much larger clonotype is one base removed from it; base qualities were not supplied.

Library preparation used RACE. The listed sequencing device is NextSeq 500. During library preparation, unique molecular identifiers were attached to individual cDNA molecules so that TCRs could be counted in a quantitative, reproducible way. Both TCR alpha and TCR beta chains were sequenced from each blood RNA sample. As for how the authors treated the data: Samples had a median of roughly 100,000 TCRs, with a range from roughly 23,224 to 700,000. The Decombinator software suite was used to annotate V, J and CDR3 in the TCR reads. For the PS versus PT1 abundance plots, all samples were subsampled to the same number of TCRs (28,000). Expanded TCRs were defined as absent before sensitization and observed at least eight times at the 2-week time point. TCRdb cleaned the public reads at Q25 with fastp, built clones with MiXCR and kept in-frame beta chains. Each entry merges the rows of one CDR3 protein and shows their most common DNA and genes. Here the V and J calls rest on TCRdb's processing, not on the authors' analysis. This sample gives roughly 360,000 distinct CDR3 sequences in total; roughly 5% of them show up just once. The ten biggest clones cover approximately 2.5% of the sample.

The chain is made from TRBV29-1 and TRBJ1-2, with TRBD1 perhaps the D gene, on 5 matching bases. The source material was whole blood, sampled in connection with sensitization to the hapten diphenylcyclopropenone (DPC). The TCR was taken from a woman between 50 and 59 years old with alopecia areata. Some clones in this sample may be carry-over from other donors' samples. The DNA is TGCAGCGTTGTGGTCGGGGGAGGCTACACCTTC. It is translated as CSVVVGGGYTF.